This entry lists 9 T cell receptor beta chains sequenced from one sample in a study of blood T cell repertoires in COVID-19. Profiling relied on immunoSEQ multiplex PCR, and the TCRdb table lists in-frame clones only, not all of them. The profile shows some 230,000 clones, around 86% of them singletons. Input material: peripheral blood. The receptors stem from a woman of 80 years or more with COVID-19, enrolled during active disease.

CDR3 amino acids: CACRPAGNYNEQFF. The CDR3 bases are TGTGCCTGCCGGCCGGCAGGGAACTACAATGAGCAGTTCTTC. The chain recombines TRBV30 with TRBJ2-1, with D perhaps TRBD1 (5 bases). CDR3 length: 14 residues. V lost 6 bases, J lost 3 bases, and 15 bases lay in between. Per the germline V gene, CDR1 is GTSNPN and CDR2 is SVGIG (reference sequence).

The chain has TRBV6-2 or TRBV6-3 and TRBJ2-1, with a tentative D call TRBD2 (7 bases). CDR3 length: 15 residues. Deletions cut 5 bases from V and 0 bases from J, with 11 bases between. Germline V gene data show CDR1 as MNHEY and CDR2 as SVGEGT. The DNA for the CDR3 is TGTGCCAGCAGTCGGGGGGCGCCCTCCTACAATGAGCAGTTCTTC. It encodes CASSRGAPSYNEQFF.

V and J are TRBV7-8 and TRBJ2-2; D is possibly TRBD1 (5 bases). Germline V CDR1 and CDR2: SGHVS, FQNEAQ. This CDR3 region has 15 residues. V gave up 1 base and J gave up 6 bases, with 12 bases separating them. DNA for the CDR3: TGTGCCAGCAGCTTAGGACAGTCAAGCGCCGGGGAGCTGTTTTTT. Amino acids: CASSLGQSSAGELFF.

The gene calls are TRBV18 and TRBJ1-2, with 7 bases lining up with TRBD1. J gave up 2 bases and V 3 bases, and 9 bases lay outside the gene matches. CDR1 and CDR2 from the germline V gene are KGHSH and LQKENI. This CDR3 is 16 amino acids long. The CDR3 spells CASSPVQGKSNYGYTF. In nucleotides, the CDR3 is TGTGCCAGCTCACCGGTACAGGGGAAATCCAACTATGGCTACACCTTC.

The J gene is TRBJ2-3, the V gene TRBV6-6; 12 bases are a match to TRBD2. CDR3 size: 14 residues. The germline V gene has CDR1 MNHNY and CDR2 SVGAGI (reference sequence). Germline trimming cut 11 bases from V and 5 bases from J; bases unmatched to any gene: 8. The CDR3 DNA reads TGTGCCGGAACGGCTAGCGGGAGGGGAGATACGCAGTATTTT. Amino acid sequence: CAGTASGRGDTQYF.

The J gene is TRBJ1-2, the V gene TRBV5-1; 8 bases are shared with TRBD1. CDR3 length: 15 residues. The germline V gene has CDR1 SGHRS and CDR2 YFSETQ. V shed 7 bases, J shed 5 bases, and the junction held 13 bases outside the gene matches. The CDR3 nucleotides read TGCGCCAGCGCCCCGACTGGACAGGGCCTTTATGGCTACACCTTC. Translated, it gives CASAPTGQGLYGYTF.

This chain joins TRBV15 and TRBJ1-1; D is unresolved. V dropped 0 bases and J dropped 6 bases, with 11 bases sitting between them. The V gene's germline CDR1 is LNHNV and CDR2 YYDKDF (reference sequence). This CDR3 spans 14 amino acids. In DNA form, the CDR3 reads TGTGCCACCAGCAGAGATGAACGCGGGCCTGAAGCTTTCTTT. This sequence encodes CATSRDERGPEAFF.

The CDR3 region is CASSKDRGGETQYF. The CDR3 nucleotides read TGTGCCAGCAGCAAAGACAGGGGTGGGGAGACCCAGTACTTC. The chain is built from TRBV7-2 and TRBJ2-5, with 8 nucleotides matching TRBD1. Trimming at V came to 5 bases and at J to 5 bases, leaving 7 bases not matched to a gene. CDR3 length: 14 amino acids. CDR1 and CDR2 from the germline V gene are SGHTA and FQGNSA.

The gene calls are TRBV30 and TRBJ1-3; TRBD1 agrees at 8 bases. The V gene end was trimmed by 0 bases and the J gene end by 4 bases; junction bases not matched to a gene: 2. The germline CDR1 and CDR2 sequences are GTSNPN and SVGIG (reference sequence). CDR3 length equals 14 residues. CDR3 bases: TGTGCCTGGAGTGTACAGGGGGGCGGAAACACCATATATTTT. Translating gives CAWSVQGGGNTIYF.